The entry below describes one TCR beta chain. The target antigen is unknown. At one of its ends the junction is not consistent with the germline gene, which may arise from a read error. Fresh peripheral blood, roughly 9.8 ml of it, supplied the PBMCs. The sample comes from a study of T cells in Graves' hyperthyroidism and ophthalmopathy. Study-level background: Peripheral blood draws took place at initial diagnosis, ahead of any treatment.

Authors of the study amplified TCR beta CDR3 regions from RNA transcripts. In the first-round RT-PCR of the TCR CDR3, the HTBI primer set was used. One entry per CDR3 protein, called by TCRdb with MiXCR from the multiplex PCR reads. The profile shows about 520,000 distinct CDR3 sequences, around a quarter of them singletons. General study points: Most expanded thyroid clonotypes above 0.001 also appeared in blood. In validation, the model predicted ophthalmopathy. These predictions came a median approximately 6.5 months before onset.

The clonotype originates from a woman between 25 and 40 years old with Graves' ophthalmopathy. Sequencing was performed on blood.

The CDR3 reads CASSQDLSGTTIFYEHYF. The CDR3 DNA reads TGCGCCAGCAGCCAAGATCTCTCCGGGACAACAATTTTCTACGAGCATTACTTC. The J gene is TRBJ2-7, the V gene TRBV4-1, with a possible D match to TRBD1 (6 bases). CDR3 length: 18 residues. Germline V gene data show CDR1 as MGHRA and CDR2 as YSYEKL.